What follows are 18 T cell receptor beta chains derived from one specimen sequenced in a study of blood T cell repertoires in COVID-19. This table comes from immunoSEQ multiplex PCR, and its TCRdb copy is limited to in-frame clones, with some not included. The table has nearly 400,000 clones, approximately 89% seen once. The sequenced sample consisted of PBMCs or T cells enriched from blood (not recorded which). Receptors were obtained from a young woman who had recovered from COVID-19.

This clone was counted a single time. The V and J genes are TRBV6-4 and TRBJ1-5; D is unresolved. CDR1 is MRHNA, CDR2 SNTAGT, per germline. The V gene lost 3 bases and the J gene lost 4 bases, with 7 bases spanning the gap. CDR3 length: 13 residues. The CDR3 region is CASSEEENQPQHF. The CDR3 bases are TGTGCCAGCAGTGAGGAGGAGAATCAGCCCCAGCATTTT.

J is TRBJ1-2 and V is TRBV9, with D uncertain. The CDR3 covers 13 residues. Between the trimmed V and J ends, which lost 1 base and 14 bases, there was a span of 18 bases. Germline-derived CDR1 and CDR2 are SGDLS and YYNGEE. The chain's CDR3 is CASSVKIDTVGTF. CDR3 DNA: TGTGCCAGCAGCGTAAAAATCGACACCGTTGGTACCTTC.

A single count supports this clone. The chain recombines TRBV27 with TRBJ2-3; no clear D gene. V lost 6 bases, J lost 9 bases, and 22 bases lay in between. The CDR3 is 15 residues long. The germline V gene encodes CDR1 MNHEY and CDR2 SMNVEV (reference sequence). The CDR3 here is CASSTLLGAPNTQYF. CDR3 nucleotides: TGTGCCAGCAGCACGCTCCTAGGTGCGCCGAACACGCAGTATTTT.

The rearrangement joins TRBV2 to TRBJ1-3; D is perhaps TRBD1 (5 bases). With 1 base removed from V and 9 bases from J, the gap between germline ends came to 13 bases. Germline V gene lookup returns CDR1 SNHLY and CDR2 FYNNEI. This CDR3 spans 14 amino acids. The DNA for the CDR3 is TGTGCCAGCAGTGAAGGTCCAGGGTCTTTCACCATATATTTT. Protein: CASSEGPGSFTIYF. Full variable domain (remainder filled in from reference TRBV2 and TRBJ1-3): EPEVTQTPSHQVTQMGQEVILRCVPISNHLYFYWYRQILGQKVEFLVSFYNNEISEKSEIFDDQFSVERPDGSNFTLKIRSTKLEDSAMYFCASSEGPGSFTIYFGEGSWLTVV.

V usage is TRBV7-2 and J usage is TRBJ2-1; 9 bases agree with TRBD2. The J segment lost 8 bases and the V segment lost 4 bases, leaving 6 bases of the junction unmatched. Germline V gene data show CDR1 as SGHTA and CDR2 as FQGNSA. The CDR3 spans 14 residues. DNA of the CDR3: TGTGCCAGCAGCTCCCAGCGGGGGGTCGATGAGCAGTTCTTC. Residues: CASSSQRGVDEQFF. The whole variable domain, remainder taken from reference TRBV7-2 and TRBJ2-1, is GAGVSQSPSNKVTEKGKDVELRCDPISGHTALYWYRQSLGQGLEFLIYFQGNSAPDKSGLPSDRFSAERTGGSVSTLTIQRTQQEDSAVYLCASSSQRGVDEQFFGPGTRLTVL.

V gene TRBV6-5 combines with J gene TRBJ1-6; possible D gene TRBD1, 6 bases. V dropped 6 bases and J dropped 13 bases, with 22 bases sitting between them. This CDR3 is 15 amino acids long. The germline V gene has CDR1 MNHEY and CDR2 SVGAGI. The CDR3 region is CASSPVQGLRAPLHF. The CDR3 nucleotides read TGTGCCAGCAGCCCCGTACAGGGTTTAAGGGCGCCCCTCCACTTT.

The rearrangement links TRBV10-1 to TRBJ2-3, with a possible D match to TRBD1 (5 bases). Trimming stripped 5 bases from V and 0 bases from J, with 9 bases between. Germline V gives CDR1 WNHNN, CDR2 SYGVQD (reference sequence). The CDR3 totals 14 residues. The DNA for the CDR3 is TGCGCCAGCAGTACAGGAGCTAGCACAGATACGCAGTATTTT. Encoded protein: CASSTGASTDTQYF.

This clone has only one observation. Other DNA sequences in the same sample also yield this CDR3. The chain has TRBV5-1 and TRBJ2-1, with TRBD2 matching 10 bases. V was pared by 0 bases and J by 4 bases, with 1 base of the junction left unmatched. In germline, CDR1 is SGHRS, CDR2 YFSETQ. The CDR3 is 15 residues long. The CDR3 region has the DNA TGCGCCAGCAGCTTGGTAGCGGGAGGATACAATGAGCAGTTCTTC. Translating gives CASSLVAGGYNEQFF.

V is TRBV10-3 and J is TRBJ1-1, with 7 bases fitting TRBD1. CDR3 length: 13 residues. Germline CDR1 is ENHRY and CDR2 is SYGVKD. Losses at the gene ends were 10 bases for V and 3 bases for J; bases not matched to a gene: 8. For the CDR3, the DNA is TGTGCCAGCAAGTACAGGGGAGACACTGAAGCTTTCTTT. Amino acid sequence: CASKYRGDTEAFF.

The V gene is TRBV27, the J gene TRBJ2-2; a weak D match, TRBD2 (6 bases). CDR1 MNHEY and CDR2 SMNVEV come from the germline V gene (reference sequence). The CDR3 runs 14 residues. V was trimmed by 7 bases and J by 4 bases, leaving 13 bases between them. The CDR3: CASIRQGGTGELFF. The CDR3 DNA is TGTGCCAGCATTCGGCAGGGAGGCACCGGGGAGCTGTTTTTT.

This clone has more than one count but fewer than ten. The rearrangement links TRBV29-1 to TRBJ1-1, with 8 positions matching TRBD1. The junction had 8 bases not matched to a gene; V was cut back by 8 bases and J by 3 bases. CDR1 and CDR2 from the germline V gene are SQVTM and ANQGSEA. This CDR3 spans 13 amino acids. Here the CDR3 DNA reads TGCAGCACAAGGACAGGGCGGGACACTGAAGCTTTCTTT. Translating gives CSTRTGRDTEAFF.

The chain is built from TRBV7-3 and TRBJ1-2, with TRBD1 matching over 11 bases. This CDR3 has 12 residues. In germline, CDR1 is SGHTA, CDR2 FQGTGA. The J segment lost 6 bases and the V segment lost 11 bases, leaving 5 bases of the junction unmatched. This CDR3 is CAVGTGGNGYTF. The DNA of the CDR3 is TGTGCCGTGGGGACAGGGGGAAATGGCTACACCTTC.

The chain combines TRBV7-9 with TRBJ2-2; 13 bases are a match to TRBD2. V trimming: 2 bases; J trimming: 7 bases; junction bases outside the gene matches: 10. The CDR3 sequence is 18 residues long. CDR1 SEHNR and CDR2 FQNEAQ come from the germline V gene (reference sequence). The CDR3 spells CASSLSSGLAGAVGELFF. The CDR3 nucleotides read TGTGCCAGCAGCTTATCCTCAGGACTAGCGGGAGCGGTCGGGGAGCTGTTTTTT.

The chain joins TRBV5-1 to TRBJ2-3, with 13 bases lining up with TRBD2. Germline lookup yields CDR1 SGHRS and CDR2 YFSETQ. V gave up 3 bases and J gave up 2 bases; unmatched junction bases: 9. The CDR3 runs to 18 residues. CDR3 sequence: CASSSGLAGVSYTDTQYF. CDR3 in DNA: TGCGCCAGCAGCTCAGGACTAGCGGGAGTCTCCTACACAGATACGCAGTATTTT.

This chain uses TRBV4-1 with TRBJ2-1, with D possibly being TRBD2 (6 bases). The germline CDR1 and CDR2 sequences are MGHRA and YSYEKL. This CDR3 region has 14 residues. Trimming stripped 4 bases from V and 6 bases from J, with 13 bases between. CDR3 in DNA: TGCGCCAGCAGCCCCAGGACTATGGGCAATGAGCAGTTCTTC. It is translated as CASSPRTMGNEQFF.

The gene calls are TRBV27 and TRBJ2-7, with TRBD2 matching over 11 bases. The V gene's germline CDR1 is MNHEY and CDR2 SMNVEV (reference sequence). This CDR3 spans 15 amino acids. The trim removed 4 bases at V and 2 bases at J, leaving 4 bases unmatched. CDR3 amino acids: CASSSPLAGAYEQYF. The CDR3 bases are TGTGCCAGCAGTTCACCACTAGCGGGAGCCTACGAGCAGTACTTC.

J is TRBJ1-3 and V is TRBV12-2; the tabulated D call, TRBD1, remains unverified against the DNA. TRBV12-2 is a pseudogene locus. The CDR3 runs to 12 residues. The CDR3 bases are TGTGCAAGTCGCCCCAATGGAAACACCATATATTTT. It is translated as CASRPNGNTIYF.

The J gene is TRBJ2-7, the V gene TRBV16; D not resolved. The CDR3 sequence is 14 residues long. Trimming removed 4 bases from V and 3 bases from J, with 13 bases in between. Germline loops: CDR1 KGHSY, CDR2 FQNENV. DNA of the CDR3: TGTGCCAGCAGCCCCCCTGGTCTCGGCTACGAGCAGTACTTC. Amino acid sequence: CASSPPGLGYEQYF. Full variable domain (rest looked up from reference TRBV16 and TRBJ2-7): GEEVAQTPKHLVRGEGQKAKLYCAPIKGHSYVFWYQQVLKNEFKFLISFQNENVFDETGMPKERFSAKCLPNSPCSLEIQATKLEDSAVYFCASSPPGLGYEQYFGPGTRLTVT.